Listed here are 3 T cell receptor beta chains from one sample, sequenced in a study of CD8+ T cells in alopecia areata. Cells pooled from cutaneous lymph nodes were sorted on CD4, CD8alpha, NKG2D, NKG2ACE and other markers. Sequencing relied on a cDNA template that was reverse transcribed from extracted RNA. The data were produced by immunoSEQ multiplex PCR, yet TCRdb's version contains in-frame clones alone and is incomplete. This sample comprises roughly 260,000 clones, none seen once only. Sequencing was performed on CD4+ T cells sorted from a lymph node. Source of these receptors: a C3H/HeJ mouse with alopecia areata. For this strain, the MHC haplotype corresponds to H2-k.

Of note for this clone: These gene names are mouse names. The read ends 3 residues shy of where the CDR3 ends; the end is completed using the germline J gene. Different DNA sequences within this sample yield the same CDR3. The chain joins TRBV5 to TRBJ1-6; 9 bases fit TRBD1. TRBJ1-6 is given ORF status, its function remaining uncertain. The J segment lost 5 bases and the V segment lost 5 bases, leaving 1 base of the junction unmatched. This CDR3 region has 14 residues. Germline loops: CDR1 LGHNA, CDR2 YNLKQL (reference sequence). The CDR3: CASSRTGDNSPLYF. CDR3 DNA (partial): TGTGCCAGCAGCAGGACAGGGGATAATTCGCCC.

A remark on this clone: The germline and genes are mouse ones. Sequencing ends 4 residues short of the CDR3 end; the germline J gene provides the rest. Other DNA sequences in this sample translate to the same CDR3. This rearrangement joins TRBV1 to TRBJ1-2; no reliable D call. Germline V gene lookup returns CDR1 NSQYPW and CDR2 LRSPGD (reference sequence). The CDR3 loop spans 15 amino acids. The V end was cut by 0 bases, the J end by 0 bases, with 8 bases between. The CDR3 DNA, read in part, is TGCACCTGCAGTGCAGATTCCAGTGCAAACTCC. It yields the protein CTCSADSSANS. The whole CDR3 region reads CTCSADSSANSDYTF.

This clone turned up a few times. Gene and germline names: mouse. The read falls 4 residues short of the CDR3 end, and the missing part is taken from the germline J gene. This chain connects TRBV19 to TRBJ2-1; D perhaps matches TRBD2 (6 bases). CDR1 FNHDT and CDR2 SITEND come from the germline V gene (reference sequence). The CDR3 totals 14 residues. V lost 2 bases and J 2 bases, leaving 8 bases between the germline ends. The CDR3 bases that were read are TGTGCCAGCAGTATTGGGGGTTACTATGCT. Translating gives CASSIGGYYA. The complete CDR3 protein is CASSIGGYYAEQFF.